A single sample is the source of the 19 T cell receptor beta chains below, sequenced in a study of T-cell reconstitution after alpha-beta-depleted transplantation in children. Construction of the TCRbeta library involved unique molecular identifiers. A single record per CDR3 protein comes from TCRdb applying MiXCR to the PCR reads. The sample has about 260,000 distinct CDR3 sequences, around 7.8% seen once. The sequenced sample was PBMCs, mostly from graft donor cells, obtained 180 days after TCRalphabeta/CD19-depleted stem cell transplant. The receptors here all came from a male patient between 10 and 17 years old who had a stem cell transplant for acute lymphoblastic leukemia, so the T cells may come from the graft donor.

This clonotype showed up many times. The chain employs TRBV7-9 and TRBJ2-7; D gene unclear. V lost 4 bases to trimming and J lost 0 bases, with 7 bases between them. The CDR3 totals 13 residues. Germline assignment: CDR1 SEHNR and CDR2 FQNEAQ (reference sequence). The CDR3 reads CASSYDPSYEQYF. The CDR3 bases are TGTGCCAGCAGCTACGACCCCTCCTACGAGCAGTACTTC.

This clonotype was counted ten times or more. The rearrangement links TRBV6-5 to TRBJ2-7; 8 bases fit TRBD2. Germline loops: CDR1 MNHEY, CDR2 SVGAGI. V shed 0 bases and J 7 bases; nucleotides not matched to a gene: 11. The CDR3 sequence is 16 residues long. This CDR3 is CASSYSWRGAAVEQYF. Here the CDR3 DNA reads TGTGCCAGCAGTTACTCGTGGCGGGGGGCCGCAGTGGAGCAGTACTTC.

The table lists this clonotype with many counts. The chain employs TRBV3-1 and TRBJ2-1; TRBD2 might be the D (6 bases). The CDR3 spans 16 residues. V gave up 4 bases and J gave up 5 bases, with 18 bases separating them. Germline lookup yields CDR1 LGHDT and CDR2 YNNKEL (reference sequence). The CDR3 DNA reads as TGTGCCAGCAGCCGGGTACTCGGGAGCGTCGACAATGAGCAGTTCTTC. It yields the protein CASSRVLGSVDNEQFF.

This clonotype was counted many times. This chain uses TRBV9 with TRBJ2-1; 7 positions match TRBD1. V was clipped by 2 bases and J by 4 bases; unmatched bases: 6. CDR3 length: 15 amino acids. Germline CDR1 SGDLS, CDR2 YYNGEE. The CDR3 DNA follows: TGTGCCAGCAGCGTGGACGGGACAGCTTACAATGAGCAGTTCTTC. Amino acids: CASSVDGTAYNEQFF.

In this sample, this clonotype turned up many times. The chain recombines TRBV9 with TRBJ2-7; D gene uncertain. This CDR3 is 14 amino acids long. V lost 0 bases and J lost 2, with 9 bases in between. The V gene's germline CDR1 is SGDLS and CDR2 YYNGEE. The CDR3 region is CASSVAANTYEQYF. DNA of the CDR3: TGTGCCAGCAGCGTAGCGGCAAATACCTACGAGCAGTACTTC.

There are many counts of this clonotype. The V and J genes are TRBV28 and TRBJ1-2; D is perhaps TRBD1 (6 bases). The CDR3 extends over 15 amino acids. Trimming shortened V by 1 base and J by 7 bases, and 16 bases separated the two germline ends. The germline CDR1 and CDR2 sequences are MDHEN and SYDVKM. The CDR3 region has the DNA TGTGCCAGCAGTTTATCGGTGTCCGCGGGGGCTGGCTACACCTTC. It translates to CASSLSVSAGAGYTF.

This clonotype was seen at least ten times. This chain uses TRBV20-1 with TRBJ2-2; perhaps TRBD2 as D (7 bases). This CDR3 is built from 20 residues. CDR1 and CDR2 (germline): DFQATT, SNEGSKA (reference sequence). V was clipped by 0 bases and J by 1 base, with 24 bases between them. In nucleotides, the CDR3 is TGCAGTGCTAGAGATTTACGGGGGTTCTCGGGGGGCAGGAACACCGGGGAGCTGTTTTTT. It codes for CSARDLRGFSGGRNTGELFF.

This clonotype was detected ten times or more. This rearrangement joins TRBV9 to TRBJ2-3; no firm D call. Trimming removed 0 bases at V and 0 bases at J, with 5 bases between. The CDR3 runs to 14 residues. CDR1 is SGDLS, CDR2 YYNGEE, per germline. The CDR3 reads CASSVEPSTDTQYF. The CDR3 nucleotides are TGTGCCAGCAGCGTAGAGCCCAGCACAGATACGCAGTATTTT. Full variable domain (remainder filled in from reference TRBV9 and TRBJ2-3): DSGVTQTPKHLITATGQRVTLRCSPRSGDLSVYWYQQSLDQGLQFLIQYYNGEERAKGNILERFSAQQFPDLHSELNLSSLELGDSALYFCASSVEPSTDTQYFGPGTRLTVL.

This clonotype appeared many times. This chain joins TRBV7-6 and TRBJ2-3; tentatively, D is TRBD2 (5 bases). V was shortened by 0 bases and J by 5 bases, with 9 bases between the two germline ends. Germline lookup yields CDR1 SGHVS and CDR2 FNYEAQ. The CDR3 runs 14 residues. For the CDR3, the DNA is TGTGCCAGCAGCTTAGCGGGAGCAGTAGATACGCAGTATTTT. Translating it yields CASSLAGAVDTQYF.

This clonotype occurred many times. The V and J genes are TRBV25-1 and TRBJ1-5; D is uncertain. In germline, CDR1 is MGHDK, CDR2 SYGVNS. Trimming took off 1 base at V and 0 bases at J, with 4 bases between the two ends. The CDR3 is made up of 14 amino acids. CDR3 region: CASSEFHSNQPQHF. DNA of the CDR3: TGTGCCAGCAGTGAATTTCATAGCAATCAGCCCCAGCATTTT.

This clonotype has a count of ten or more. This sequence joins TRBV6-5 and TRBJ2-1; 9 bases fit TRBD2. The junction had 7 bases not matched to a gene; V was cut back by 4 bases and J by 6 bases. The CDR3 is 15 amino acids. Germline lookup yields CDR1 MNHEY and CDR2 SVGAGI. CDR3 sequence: CASSWGASGINEQFF. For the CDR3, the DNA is TGTGCCAGCAGTTGGGGGGCTAGCGGGATCAATGAGCAGTTCTTC.

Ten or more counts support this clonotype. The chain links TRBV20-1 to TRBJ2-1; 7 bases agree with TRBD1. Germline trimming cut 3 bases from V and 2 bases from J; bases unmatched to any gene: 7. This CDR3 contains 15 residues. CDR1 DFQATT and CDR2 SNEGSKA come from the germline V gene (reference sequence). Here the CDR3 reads CSASATGMTYNEQFF. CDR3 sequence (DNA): TGCAGTGCTAGCGCGACAGGGATGACCTACAATGAGCAGTTCTTC.

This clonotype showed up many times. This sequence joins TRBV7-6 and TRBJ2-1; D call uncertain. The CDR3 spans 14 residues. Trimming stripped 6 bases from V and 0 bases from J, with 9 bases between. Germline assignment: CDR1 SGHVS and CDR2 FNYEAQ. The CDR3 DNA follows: TGTGCCAGCAGTCGGTCGAGCTCCTACAATGAGCAGTTCTTC. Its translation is CASSRSSSYNEQFF. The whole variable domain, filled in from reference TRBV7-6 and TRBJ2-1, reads GAGVSQSPRYKVTKRGQDVALRCDPISGHVSLYWYRQALGQGPEFLTYFNYEAQQDKSGLPNDRFSAERPEGSISTLTIQRTEQRDSAMYRCASSRSSSYNEQFFGPGTRLTVL.

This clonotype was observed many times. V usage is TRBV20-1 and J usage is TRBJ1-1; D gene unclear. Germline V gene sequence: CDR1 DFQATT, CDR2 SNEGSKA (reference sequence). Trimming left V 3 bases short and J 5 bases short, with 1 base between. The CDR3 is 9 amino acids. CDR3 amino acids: CSASTEAFF. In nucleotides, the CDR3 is TGCAGTGCTAGTACTGAAGCTTTCTTT.

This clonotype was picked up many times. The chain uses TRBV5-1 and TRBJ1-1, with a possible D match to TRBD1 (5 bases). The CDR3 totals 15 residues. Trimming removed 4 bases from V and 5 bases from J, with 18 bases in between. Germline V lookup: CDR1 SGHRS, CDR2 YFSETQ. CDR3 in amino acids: CASSPGTTRGTEAFF. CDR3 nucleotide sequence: TGCGCCAGCAGCCCTGGGACCACAAGGGGAACTGAAGCTTTCTTT.

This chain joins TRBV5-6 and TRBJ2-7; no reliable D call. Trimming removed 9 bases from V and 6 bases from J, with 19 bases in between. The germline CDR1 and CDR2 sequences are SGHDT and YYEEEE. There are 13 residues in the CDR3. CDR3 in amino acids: CAMGFWVFCEQYF. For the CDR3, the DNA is TGTGCCATGGGCTTCTGGGTCTTCTGCGAGCAGTACTTC.

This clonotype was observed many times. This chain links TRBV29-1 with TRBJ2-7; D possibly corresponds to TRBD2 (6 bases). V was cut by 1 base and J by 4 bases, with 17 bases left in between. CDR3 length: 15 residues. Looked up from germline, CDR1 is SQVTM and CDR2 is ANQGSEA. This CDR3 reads CSVEVGGLGSYEQYF. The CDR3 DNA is TGCAGCGTTGAAGTTGGAGGGTTAGGCTCTTACGAGCAGTACTTC.

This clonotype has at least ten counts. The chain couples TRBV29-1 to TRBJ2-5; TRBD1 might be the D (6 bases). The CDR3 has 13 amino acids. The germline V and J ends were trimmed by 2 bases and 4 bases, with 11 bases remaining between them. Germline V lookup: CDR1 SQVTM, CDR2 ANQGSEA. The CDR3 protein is CSVELDRPETQYF. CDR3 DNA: TGCAGCGTTGAACTTGACAGGCCAGAGACCCAGTACTTC.

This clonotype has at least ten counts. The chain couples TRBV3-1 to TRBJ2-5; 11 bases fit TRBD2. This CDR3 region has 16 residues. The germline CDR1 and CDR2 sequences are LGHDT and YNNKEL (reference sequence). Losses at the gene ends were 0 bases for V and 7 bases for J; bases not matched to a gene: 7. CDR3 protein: CASSQERLAGSGTQYF. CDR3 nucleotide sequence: TGTGCCAGCAGCCAAGAAAGACTAGCGGGAAGTGGGACCCAGTACTTC.